The text below deals with one T cell receptor (beta chain). Its antigen is undetermined. This specimen comes from a study of OX40 agonist ivuxolimab in advanced cancers. About the study: Ivuxolimab doses were 0.01, 0.1, 0.3, 1.5, 3 or 10 mg/kg every 2 weeks. Whole-study results and caveats: By week 6 at 0.1 to 3.0 mg/kg, blood CD4+ and CD8+ T cells had expanded clonally.

Germline V CDR1 and CDR2: SGHTA, FQGNSA. The CDR3 is made up of 13 amino acids. Trimming removed 3 bases at V and 5 bases at J, with 9 bases between. The table came from immunoSEQ multiplex PCR; TCRdb's copy has only in-frame clones and leaves some out. The sample yields about 77,000 clones, around nine tenths seen once. The source of this sequence is an adult with an advanced solid tumor such as melanoma, head and neck, liver or kidney cancer. The sequences come from CD4+ or CD8+ T cells sorted from blood, collected in a trial of the OX40 agonist ivuxolimab. The rearrangement links TRBV7-2 to TRBJ2-3; no clear D gene. For the CDR3, the DNA is TGTGCCAGCAGCTTCAAATCTGGAGATACGCAGTATTTT. Amino acid sequence: CASSFKSGDTQYF. The complete variable domain, with remaining parts taken from reference TRBV7-2 and TRBJ2-3, reads GAGVSQSPSNKVTEKGKDVELRCDPISGHTALYWYRQSLGQGLEFLIYFQGNSAPDKSGLPSDRFSAERTGGSVSTLTIQRTQQEDSAVYLCASSFKSGDTQYFGPGTRLTVL.